These 11 T cell receptor beta chains originate from one sample sequenced in a study of OX40 agonist ivuxolimab in advanced cancers. Repertoires were generated with immunoSEQ multiplex PCR, while TCRdb's copy carries only in-frame clones and drops some. The sample includes 35,000 to 45,000 clones, 74% of them seen just once. The starting material was CD4+ or CD8+ T cells sorted from blood, obtained in a trial of the OX40 agonist ivuxolimab. The receptors come from an adult with an advanced solid tumor such as melanoma, head and neck, liver or kidney cancer.

The rearrangement joins TRBV5-1 to TRBJ1-1, with TRBD1 matching over 8 bases. The V gene's germline CDR1 is SGHRS and CDR2 YFSETQ. The trim removed 3 bases at V and 3 bases at J, leaving 4 bases unmatched. The CDR3 totals 14 residues. The CDR3 DNA follows: TGCGCCAGCAGCTGGGACAGGTGGGACACTGAAGCTTTCTTT. Translation: CASSWDRWDTEAFF.

In its sample, this clone was seen a few times. The chain combines TRBV2 with TRBJ1-4; D gene unclear. Germline V CDR1 and CDR2: SNHLY, FYNNEI. The CDR3 has 17 amino acids. Trimming removed 5 bases from V and 0 bases from J, with 16 bases in between. The CDR3 nucleotides are TGTGCCAGCAGTCCTACCGGAGGGCCTGCAACTAATGAAAAACTGTTTTTT. It specifies CASSPTGGPATNEKLFF.

This clone was seen a single time. The rearrangement uses TRBV7-8 and TRBJ1-1; D is perhaps TRBD1 (5 bases). Between the trimmed V and J ends, which lost 0 bases and 5 bases, there was a span of 13 bases. The germline V gene encodes CDR1 SGHVS and CDR2 FQNEAQ. The CDR3 is 15 residues long. The CDR3 sequence: CASSLAGGPRTEAFF. The CDR3 DNA reads TGTGCCAGCAGCTTAGCGGGGGGACCCAGGACTGAAGCTTTCTTT.

The chain has TRBV9 and TRBJ1-3; perhaps TRBD1 as D (5 bases). Trimming left V 0 bases short and J 3 bases short, with 7 bases between. This CDR3 has 14 amino acids. CDR1 SGDLS and CDR2 YYNGEE come from the germline V gene. The CDR3 bases are TGTGCCAGCAGCGTAGGAGGGGATGGAAACACCATATATTTT. As protein: CASSVGGDGNTIYF.

The chain is built from TRBV5-1 and TRBJ1-5; no definite D call. The CDR3 is 15 amino acids. Germline CDR1 and CDR2: SGHRS and YFSETQ. The V end lost 0 bases, the J end lost 4 bases, and 11 bases lay between the germline ends. The CDR3 region is CASSLVGDRNQPQHF. The CDR3 region has the DNA TGCGCCAGCAGCTTGGTTGGAGACCGGAATCAGCCCCAGCATTTT.

V is TRBV6-1 and J is TRBJ1-5; D is possibly TRBD1 (5 bases). The V end was cut by 1 base, the J end by 0 bases, with 7 bases between. The CDR3 has 15 amino acids. CDR1 is MNHNS, CDR2 SASEGT, per germline. CDR3 region: CASSEGTNSNQPQHF. CDR3 DNA: TGTGCCAGCAGTGAAGGGACAAATAGCAATCAGCCCCAGCATTTT.

The genes are TRBV21-1 and TRBJ2-1; whether TRBD1, the table's D call, matches the DNA was not checked. TRBV21-1 is noted as a pseudogene. CDR3 length equals 17 residues. The CDR3 sequence is CASSKDLRGTLHNEQFF. In DNA form, the CDR3 reads TGTGCCAGCAGCAAAGATCTCAGGGGGACCCTGCACAATGAGCAGTTCTTC.

V gene TRBV11-1 combines with J gene TRBJ1-2; D unclear. The V gene lost 2 bases and the J gene lost 2 bases, with 6 bases spanning the gap. CDR3 size: 13 residues. The germline CDR1 and CDR2 sequences are SGHAT and FQDESV (reference sequence). CDR3 region: CASSLQVNYGYTF. The CDR3 coding sequence is TGTGCCAGCAGCTTACAGGTGAACTATGGCTACACCTTC.

The V gene is TRBV2, the J gene TRBJ1-1; the D gene is possibly TRBD1 (6 bases). The germline CDR1 and CDR2 sequences are SNHLY and FYNNEI. Between the trimmed V and J ends, which lost 7 bases and 4 bases, there was a span of 13 bases. This CDR3 contains 13 residues. CDR3 loop: CASTPGQFTEAFF. CDR3 sequence (DNA): TGTGCCAGCACCCCAGGACAGTTCACTGAAGCTTTCTTT.

The chain employs TRBV19 and TRBJ1-3; 7 nucleotides align to TRBD1. Germline lookup yields CDR1 LNHDA and CDR2 SQIVND (reference sequence). V dropped 3 bases and J dropped 0; count of bases not matched to a gene: 5. The CDR3 consists of 16 residues. The CDR3 coding sequence is TGTGCCAGTAGTATCGGACAGGCTAACTCTGGAAACACCATATATTTT. This translates into CASSIGQANSGNTIYF.

The V and J genes are TRBV6-1 and TRBJ2-1; possible D gene TRBD1, 5 bases. Germline CDR1 MNHNS, CDR2 SASEGT. The CDR3 is 13 residues long. Trimming took off 4 bases at V and 8 bases at J, with 12 bases between the two ends. CDR3 bases: TGTGCCAGCAGTGCACAGGAGCCCGATGAGCAGTTCTTC. It is translated as CASSAQEPDEQFF.